This T cell receptor beta chain was identified during a study of T cell repertoires in cytomegalovirus infection. Across the study: An indication of both CMV infection and matching HLA type came from public TCR beta signatures. General study results and limits: Dominating the ex vivo response were TCR beta clonotypes that were CMV-specific and HLA-C-restricted. Carriage of CMV together with the relevant HLA was identifiable through cumulative public TCR beta family frequency.

This clonotype was picked up a small number of times. Its antigen is not identified. The CDR3 has 12 amino acids. The germline V gene encodes CDR1 SNHLY and CDR2 FYNNEI. Deletions cut 11 bases from V and 2 bases from J, with 12 bases between. TCRdb fed the reads into MiXCR, producing one record per CDR3 protein. This repertoire shows 400,000 or so distinct CDR3 sequences, around a sixth found once; its top ten account for 8.7%. What was sequenced was PBMCs. The receptor's source is a human donor in good health (CMV status not recorded). Some clones in this sample may be carry-over from other donors' samples. The chain employs TRBV2 and TRBJ1-1, with D perhaps TRBD1 (5 bases). CDR3 coding DNA: TGTGCCGCCGGGACCTCCAACACTGAAGCTTTCTTT. It encodes CAAGTSNTEAFF.